Described below is a single T cell receptor beta chain sequence and its context. CDR1 LNHDA and CDR2 SQIVND come from the germline V gene (reference sequence). Trimming took 5 bases from V and 2 from J; bases not matched to a gene: 12. The CDR3 contains 18 residues. This sample is part of a study of cytomegalovirus exposure and HLA in healthy donors. Primers for the PCR totalled 60 Vbeta and 13 Jbeta. Sequenced by immunoSEQ multiplex PCR; TCRdb stores in-frame clones only, minus some. This sample carries 110,000 or so clones, approximately 80% of them seen once, and the ten largest clones take approximately 5%.

Material: PBMCs. This chain uses TRBV19 with TRBJ2-5; 12 nucleotides line up with TRBD2. This receptor was obtained from a man aged 50-59 years in good health and CMV-seropositive. The CDR3 DNA reads TGTGCCAGTAGTGCACATCTAGCGGGGGGGCCGGTTCAAGAGACCCAGTACTTC. Amino acid sequence: CASSAHLAGGPVQETQYF.